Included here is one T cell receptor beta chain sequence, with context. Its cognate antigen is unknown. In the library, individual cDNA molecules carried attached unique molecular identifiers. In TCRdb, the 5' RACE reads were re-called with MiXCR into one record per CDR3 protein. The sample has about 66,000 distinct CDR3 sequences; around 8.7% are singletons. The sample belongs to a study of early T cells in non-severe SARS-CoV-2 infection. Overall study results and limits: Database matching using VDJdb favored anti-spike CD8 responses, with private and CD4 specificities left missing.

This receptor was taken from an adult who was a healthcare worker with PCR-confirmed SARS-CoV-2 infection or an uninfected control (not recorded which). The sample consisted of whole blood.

The CDR3 nucleotides are TGTGCCAGCAGCCAAGGACAGAACTATGGCTACACCTTC. It codes for CASSQGQNYGYTF. This chain joins TRBV3-1 and TRBJ1-2; TRBD1 might be the D (5 bases). CDR1 and CDR2 (germline): LGHDT, YNNKEL (reference sequence). This CDR3 region has 13 residues. Trimming stripped 1 base from V and 2 bases from J, with 5 bases between.